The 23 T cell receptor beta chains presented below share a single source sample, sequenced in a study of early stage breast cancer tumors. The table came from immunoSEQ multiplex PCR; TCRdb's copy has only in-frame clones and leaves some out. This table holds tens of thousands of clones, approximately 72% found once. Sequencing was carried out using blood. Receptor source: a person aged 50-59 years with breast cancer.

The chain recombines TRBV5-1 with TRBJ2-3; 9 nucleotides align to TRBD1. CDR3 length: 16 amino acids. The junction had 5 bases not matched to a gene; V was cut back by 2 bases and J by 1 base. Germline V lookup: CDR1 SGHRS, CDR2 YFSETQ. The DNA of the CDR3 is TGCGCCAGCAGCTTTGTGGGACAGGGAGGCACAGATACGCAGTATTTT. This translates into CASSFVGQGGTDTQYF.

The chain carries TRBV5-4 and TRBJ1-3; 12 positions match TRBD1. The CDR3 has 17 amino acids. J was trimmed by 2 bases and V by 4 bases; bases with no gene match: 7. Germline lookup yields CDR1 SGHNT and CDR2 YYREEE (reference sequence). The DNA for the CDR3 is TGTGCCAGCAGCCCGGGACAGGGGGCCACAGCTGGAAACACCATATATTTT. This sequence encodes CASSPGQGATAGNTIYF.

The rearrangement joins TRBV21-1 to TRBJ2-7; no DNA check was done on the table's D call, TRBD1. TRBV21-1 is noted as a pseudogene. The CDR3 length is 15 residues. CDR3 region: CAKGTGGRRFYEQYF. The CDR3 DNA follows: TGTGCCAAAGGGACAGGGGGCCGTAGGTTTTACGAGCAGTACTTC.

This chain joins TRBV7-8 and TRBJ2-6; no definite D call. Germline CDR1 and CDR2: SGHVS and FQNEAQ. With 10 bases removed from V and 2 bases from J, the gap between germline ends came to 6 bases. The CDR3 covers 12 residues. In nucleotides, the CDR3 is TGTGCCACCATAGCTGGGGCCAACGTCCTGACTTTC. Translating gives CATIAGANVLTF.

This clone was seen a single time. V usage is TRBV7-2 and J usage is TRBJ2-3, with 9 nucleotides matching TRBD2. Per germline, CDR1 SGHTA and CDR2 FQGNSA. J was trimmed by 2 bases and V by 0 bases; bases with no gene match: 3. The length of the CDR3 is 16 residues. The CDR3 nucleotides read TGTGCCAGCAGCTTAGCAGGGACTAGCACCACAGATACGCAGTATTTT. Its protein product is CASSLAGTSTTDTQYF.

The chain couples TRBV4-3 to TRBJ2-3, with TRBD2 matching over 8 bases. Looked up from germline, CDR1 is LGHNA and CDR2 is YSLEER. Trimming at V came to 3 bases and at J to 4 bases, leaving 6 bases not matched to a gene. The CDR3 totals 15 residues. The CDR3 coding sequence is TGCGCCAGCAGCCAGGGGAGCGGGGGTGCAGATACGCAGTATTTT. It encodes CASSQGSGGADTQYF.

This clone was recorded many times. The chain is built from TRBV10-2 and TRBJ2-1; 12 nucleotides line up with TRBD2. V shed 3 bases, J shed 8 bases, and the junction held 8 bases outside the gene matches. This CDR3 has 16 residues. Germline V gives CDR1 WSHSY, CDR2 SAAADI. The CDR3 nucleotides read TGCGCCAGCAGTGACCTACTAGCGGGGGGACGAGATGAGCAGTTCTTC. This sequence encodes CASSDLLAGGRDEQFF.

V is TRBV7-9 and J is TRBJ2-4, with TRBD2 identical over 9 bases. Germline V gene sequence: CDR1 SEHNR, CDR2 FQNEAQ (reference sequence). Trimming cost V 1 base and J 7 bases; bases outside gene matches: 5. The CDR3 runs 15 residues. In nucleotides, the CDR3 is TGTGCCAGCAGCTTAGAAAGGGCGGGGGGGAACATTCAGTACTTC. Its protein is CASSLERAGGNIQYF. Combining the CDR3 with reference TRBV7-9 and TRBJ2-4 gives the whole variable domain DTGVSQNPRHKITKRGQNVTFRCDPISEHNRLYWYRQTLGQGPEFLTYFQNEAQLEKSRLLSDRFSAERPKGSFSTLEIQRTEQGDSAMYLCASSLERAGGNIQYFGAGTRLSVL.

The rearrangement links TRBV12-2 to TRBJ2-3; the D call of TRBD2 is as the table states it, not checked on the DNA. TRBV12-2 is noted as a pseudogene. There are 18 residues in the CDR3. The CDR3 protein is CASRPRTSGRYTKDTQYF. CDR3 DNA sequence: TGTGCAAGTCGCCCGAGGACTAGCGGGCGATACACGAAAGATACGCAGTATTTT.

This clone was counted between two and nine times. The chain has TRBV29-1 and TRBJ1-1; 10 positions agree with TRBD1. The CDR3 runs to 15 residues. CDR1 SQVTM and CDR2 ANQGSEA come from the germline V gene. The J segment lost 4 bases and the V segment lost 5 bases, leaving 10 bases of the junction unmatched. CDR3 bases: TGCAGCGTTTCGGACAGGGGGGGCGTTAGCACTGAAGCTTTCTTT. Translating it yields CSVSDRGGVSTEAFF.

The rearrangement joins TRBV21-1 to TRBJ2-7; TRBD1 is the table's D call, not checked against the DNA. TRBV21-1 is a documented pseudogene. The CDR3 spans 12 residues. For the CDR3, the DNA is TGTGCCAGCAGCAAAGGGAGATGCCAGGGGTACGTC. Amino acid sequence: CASSKGRCQGYV.

The table lists this clone with a few counts. The chain uses TRBV7-3 and TRBJ1-1; TRBD1 agrees at 7 bases. Germline trimming cut 5 bases from V and 4 bases from J; bases unmatched to any gene: 7. This CDR3 spans 14 amino acids. Germline V gene data show CDR1 as SGHTA and CDR2 as FQGTGA. The chain's CDR3 is CASSPGQASTEAFF. The CDR3 coding sequence is TGTGCCAGCAGCCCAGGACAGGCTTCCACTGAAGCTTTCTTT.

In this sample, this clone turned up a few times. The chain recombines TRBV6-5 with TRBJ1-1; no firm D call. CDR3 size: 14 residues. Germline-derived CDR1 and CDR2 are MNHEY and SVGAGI. The V end lost 3 bases, the J end lost 0 bases, and 8 bases lay between the germline ends. The CDR3 DNA sequence: TGTGCCAGCAGTTATCGGGGTTTGAACACTGAAGCTTTCTTT. Amino acid sequence: CASSYRGLNTEAFF.

This clone occurred a few times. V and J are TRBV5-4 and TRBJ1-1, with D unclear. Trimming cost V 4 bases and J 8 bases, with 12 bases left between them. CDR3 length: 12 amino acids. Germline CDR1 and CDR2: SGHNT and YYREEE (reference sequence). Here the CDR3 DNA reads TGTGCCAGCAGCGCGGACGGAGGCGAAGCTTTCTTT. This codes for CASSADGGEAFF.

V usage is TRBV25-1 and J usage is TRBJ2-7, with D tentatively TRBD2 (6 bases). Trimming removed 11 bases from V and 0 bases from J, with 20 bases in between. Germline loops: CDR1 MGHDK, CDR2 SYGVNS. The CDR3 spans 15 residues. CDR3 coding DNA: TGTGCCGGGACTTTAAGGGGCCAGATCTCCTACGAGCAGTACTTC. Its translation: CAGTLRGQISYEQYF.

In its sample, this clone was seen a few times. The CDR3 loop reads CASSQDRGNTEAFF. The CDR3 DNA follows: TGTGCCAGCAGTCAGGACAGGGGGAACACTGAAGCTTTCTTT. The J gene is TRBJ1-1, the V gene TRBV7-6, with TRBD1 identical over 9 bases. Germline CDR1 reads SGHVS; CDR2 reads FNYEAQ. The CDR3 totals 14 residues. J was trimmed by 1 base and V by 6 bases; bases with no gene match: 3.

In its sample, this clone ranks as medium-sized. The V and J genes are TRBV11-3 and TRBJ1-1; 9 positions agree with TRBD1. With V trimmed by 5 bases and J by 3 bases, 4 bases remained unmatched. The CDR3 length is 14 residues. CDR1 and CDR2 (germline): SGHNT, YENEEA. The CDR3 region is CASSPRQGDTEAFF. In nucleotides, the CDR3 is TGTGCCAGCAGCCCCCGACAGGGGGACACTGAAGCTTTCTTT.

The rearrangement uses TRBV5-1 and TRBJ1-4; a possible D gene is TRBD1 (6 bases). The CDR3 contains 15 residues. V was shortened by 4 bases and J by 8 bases, with 18 bases between the two germline ends. Germline lookup yields CDR1 SGHRS and CDR2 YFSETQ. CDR3 nucleotides: TGCGCCAGCAGCCCTGGAGTCAGGGGTCAGGAAAAACTGTTTTTT. Encoded protein: CASSPGVRGQEKLFF.

The rearrangement uses TRBV5-4 and TRBJ2-1; 10 bases are a match to TRBD2. V gave up 4 bases and J gave up 6 bases; unmatched junction bases: 4. The germline CDR1 and CDR2 sequences are SGHNT and YYREEE (reference sequence). The CDR3 is 14 residues long. The CDR3 protein is CASSPWTSGNEQFF. Written as DNA, the CDR3 is TGTGCCAGCAGCCCCTGGACTAGCGGCAATGAGCAGTTCTTC.

The rearrangement joins TRBV7-2 to TRBJ2-7, with D perhaps TRBD1 (5 bases). This CDR3 comprises 13 residues. Germline CDR1 reads SGHTA; CDR2 reads FQGNSA. Trimming removed 2 bases from V and 6 bases from J, with 11 bases in between. The CDR3 sequence: CASSLSQAREQYV. The DNA of the CDR3 is TGTGCCAGCAGCTTATCACAGGCCCGCGAGCAGTACGTC.

V usage is TRBV19 and J usage is TRBJ1-6, with 7 bases that match TRBD1. This CDR3 is built from 13 residues. The germline CDR1 and CDR2 sequences are LNHDA and SQIVND (reference sequence). The trim removed 2 bases at V and 8 bases at J, leaving 0 bases unmatched. This CDR3 reads CASSITGDSPLHF. The CDR3 region has the DNA TGTGCCAGTAGTATAACAGGGGATTCACCCCTCCACTTT.

The gene calls are TRBV30 and TRBJ1-2, with 7 bases matching TRBD1. CDR1 and CDR2 from the germline V gene are GTSNPN and SVGIG (reference sequence). This CDR3 spans 14 amino acids. V was pared by 4 bases and J by 6 bases, with 11 bases of the junction left unmatched. In DNA form, the CDR3 reads TGTGCCTGGACCACACAGGGGACCTGGAATGGCTACACCTTC. Amino acids: CAWTTQGTWNGYTF.

This chain joins TRBV27 and TRBJ2-7; D not certain. The CDR3 has 12 amino acids. Germline V lookup: CDR1 MNHEY, CDR2 SMNVEV (reference sequence). V lost 0 bases and J lost 3, with 3 bases in between. DNA for the CDR3: TGTGCCAGCAGTTTATCGTACTACGAGCAGTACTTC. Encoded protein: CASSLSYYEQYF.